The 15 T cell receptor beta chains given below trace back to one sample, sequenced in a study of naive and memory T cell subsets. The beta constant-region primer was an equimolar mix of two oligonucleotides covering TRBC1 and TRBC2. TCRdb passed the UMI-ligation and nested PCR reads through MiXCR, listing each CDR3 protein once. The table lists about 150,000 distinct CDR3 sequences, more than 15% of them singletons. The sample was naive CD4+ T cells from blood. The receptors derive from a human donor in good health.

The rearrangement links TRBV12-3 or TRBV12-4 to TRBJ2-4; TRBD2 aligns across 9 bases. This CDR3 is built from 15 residues. Unmatched junction bases numbered 3, after V lost 5 bases and J lost 1 base. CDR3: CASSPAGGAKNIQYF. CDR3 DNA: TGTGCCAGCAGTCCCGCGGGGGGGGCCAAAAACATTCAGTACTTC.

The chain employs TRBV20-1 and TRBJ2-5; a possible D gene is TRBD1 (6 bases). From germline, CDR1 is DFQATT and CDR2 SNEGSKA (reference sequence). Trimming removed 6 bases from V and 5 bases from J, with 16 bases in between. The CDR3 contains 13 residues. The CDR3 DNA is TGCAGTGCCCTAAAGGGGGAGCGGGAGACCCAGTACTTC. Amino acids: CSALKGERETQYF.

The chain is built from TRBV7-9 and TRBJ2-1, with TRBD2 matching 7 bases. Germline CDR1 and CDR2: SEHNR and FQNEAQ (reference sequence). The CDR3 covers 17 residues. Unmatched junction bases numbered 10, after V lost 0 bases and J lost 5 bases. CDR3 bases: TGTGCCAGCAGCTTAGCATCTGGACTAGGGTTTAACAATGAGCAGTTCTTC. Protein sequence: CASSLASGLGFNNEQFF.

The V gene is TRBV6-6, the J gene TRBJ2-3, with 11 bases that match TRBD2. Germline V gene data show CDR1 as MNHNY and CDR2 as SVGAGI (reference sequence). This CDR3 has 15 amino acids. After removal of 6 bases from V and 6 bases from J, the junction contained 8 bases not matched to a gene. The CDR3 loop reads CASRQTSGTSDTQYF. CDR3 DNA: TGTGCCAGCAGGCAGACTAGCGGGACGAGTGATACGCAGTATTTT.

The sample holds a few counts of this clonotype. This rearrangement joins TRBV6-2 or TRBV6-3 to TRBJ2-3; D perhaps matches TRBD2 (5 bases). Trimming took off 8 bases at V and 4 bases at J, with 13 bases between the two ends. Germline V lookup: CDR1 MNHEY, CDR2 SVGEGT. This CDR3 comprises 13 residues. The CDR3 DNA reads as TGTGCCAGCTGGAGGCAAGGGTCAGATACGCAGTATTTT. Encoded protein: CASWRQGSDTQYF.

This clonotype has only a few counts. The J gene is TRBJ1-6, the V gene TRBV7-9; D is undetermined. CDR3 size: 13 residues. CDR1 is SEHNR, CDR2 FQNEAQ, per germline (reference sequence). V lost 1 base and J 8 bases, leaving 6 bases between the germline ends. In DNA form, the CDR3 reads TGTGCCAGCAGCTTAGGGTCGGATTCACCCCTCCACTTT. Its translation: CASSLGSDSPLHF.

Only a few counts were recorded for this clonotype. This chain joins TRBV19 and TRBJ2-3; D gene uncertain. The germline CDR1 and CDR2 sequences are LNHDA and SQIVND (reference sequence). With 3 bases removed from V and 2 bases from J, the gap between germline ends came to 6 bases. The CDR3 has 13 amino acids. The CDR3 nucleotides are TGTGCCAGTAGTATCCCGGTCACAGATACGCAGTATTTT. Protein product: CASSIPVTDTQYF.

V usage is TRBV29-1 and J usage is TRBJ1-1, with TRBD1 as a possible D gene (5 bases). CDR1 and CDR2 (germline): SQVTM, ANQGSEA. The CDR3 runs to 12 residues. Trimming pared 7 bases from V and 6 bases from J, leaving 15 bases between. Here the CDR3 DNA reads TGCAGCGGGCAGGGCGGGTCGGCTGAAGCTTTCTTT. Amino acids: CSGQGGSAEAFF.

CDR3 bases: TGTGCCAGCAGCCGCAGGGGATCGAGGACTGAAGCTTTCTTT. Amino acids: CASSRRGSRTEAFF. The gene calls are TRBV12-3 or TRBV12-4 and TRBJ1-1; D perhaps matches TRBD1 (6 bases). Trimming removed 6 bases at V and 5 bases at J, with 16 bases between. The CDR3 contains 14 residues.

CDR3 amino acids: CASSQDPSASYQPQHF. Here the CDR3 DNA reads TGCGCCAGCAGCCAAGATCCGTCAGCGTCGTATCAGCCCCAGCATTTT. The V call is TRBV4-3, the J call TRBJ1-5; no reliable D call. The CDR3 spans 16 residues. Looked up from germline, CDR1 is LGHNA and CDR2 is YSLEER. V was trimmed by 0 bases and J by 5 bases, leaving 14 bases between them.

Note on this clonotype: The junction departs from the called germline gene at one end, perhaps through a read error. The CDR3 sequence is CASSLQGFSCEQYF. CDR3 coding DNA: TGCGCCAGCAGCTTACAGGGTTTCTCCTGCGAGCAGTACTTC. The chain couples TRBV5-1 to TRBJ2-7; maybe TRBD1 (6 bases). CDR1 and CDR2 (germline): SGHRS, YFSETQ. This CDR3 contains 14 residues.

The V and J genes are TRBV27 and TRBJ1-2; TRBD1 matches at 7 bases. The CDR3 is made up of 13 amino acids. V lost 5 bases to trimming and J lost 3 bases; unmatched junction nucleotides: 3. Germline CDR1 reads MNHEY; CDR2 reads SMNVEV (reference sequence). CDR3 sequence: CASSPGTDYGYTF. Written as DNA, the CDR3 is TGTGCCAGCAGTCCCGGGACAGACTATGGCTACACCTTC.

V usage is TRBV5-1 and J usage is TRBJ1-5; D unclear. V lost 0 bases and J lost 5, with 12 bases in between. The CDR3 length is 15 residues. CDR1 and CDR2 (germline): SGHRS, YFSETQ. Here the CDR3 DNA reads TGCGCCAGCAGCTTGGATGGTATAGCCGATCAGCCCCAGCATTTT. This codes for CASSLDGIADQPQHF.

The chain couples TRBV5-1 to TRBJ2-5; no clear D. Trimming shortened V by 4 bases and J by 3 bases, and 19 bases separated the two germline ends. CDR3 length equals 16 residues. Germline V gives CDR1 SGHRS, CDR2 YFSETQ. The CDR3 DNA reads TGCGCCAGCAGCCAAAAACGTTTGGGCGGAGAAGAGACCCAGTACTTC. Residues: CASSQKRLGGEETQYF.

This clonotype was picked up a small number of times. This chain links TRBV5-5 with TRBJ1-5, with unresolved D. CDR1 SGHKS and CDR2 YYEKEE come from the germline V gene (reference sequence). V was clipped by 4 bases and J by 5 bases, with 7 bases between them. CDR3 length: 12 amino acids. The CDR3 spells CASSRGDQPQHF. Written as DNA, the CDR3 is TGTGCCAGCAGCCGCGGGGATCAGCCCCAGCATTTT.